The clone carrying this T cell receptor (beta chain) appeared many times. Antigen: not known. The data belong to a study of breast tumors, draining lymph nodes, adjacent tissues. Study findings and constraints: Compared with lymph nodes, tumors were less diverse; compared with nontumor tissue, more. The data were judged consistent with most tumor T cells coming from lymph node and expanding in tumor. Compared with basal-like, luminal-like tumors shared significantly more repertoire with nontumor tissue.

Each CDR3 protein is one row after TCRdb ran MiXCR on the multiplex PCR reads. This sample has about 14,000 distinct CDR3 sequences; around three fifths occur once, and the top ten carry less than 65%. This receptor was identified in a female donor with breast cancer. Some clones in this sample may be carry-over from other donors' samples. The material sequenced was tumor-adjacent breast tissue.

CDR3 protein: CASSIVVGDYGYTF. The CDR3, as DNA: TGTGCCAGCAGTATAGTAGTCGGTGACTATGGCTACACCTTC. This chain links TRBV28 with TRBJ1-2; no reliable D call. The CDR3 has 14 amino acids. Germline V gives CDR1 MDHEN, CDR2 SYDVKM. V lost 5 bases, J lost 3 bases, and 13 bases lay in between.